This T cell receptor (beta chain) stems from a study of cytomegalovirus exposure and HLA in healthy donors. Study-level information: In terms of ancestry, the Caucasian-associated cluster contained about four fifths of the roughly 400 genotyped donors.

With respect to this clone: Its matching antigen is unknown.

The PCR ran on 60 Vbeta and 13 Jbeta primers. Repertoires were generated with immunoSEQ multiplex PCR, while TCRdb's copy carries only in-frame clones and drops some. The table has over 60,000 clones, about 77% seen once. This CDR3 is built from 17 residues. The ends lost 0 bases at V and 4 bases at J; junction bases unmatched: 8. The germline gives CDR1 KGHSH, CDR2 LQKENI. Sampled while nominally healthy, donors likely had unrecorded immune exposures. Findings and caveats of the study: Analysis was carried out at a later point, and it linked a missense DCLRE1C variant to TCR beta V- and J-gene trimming.

The genes are TRBV18 and TRBJ2-7; TRBD1 aligns across 11 bases. This receptor was identified in a woman aged 25-40 years in good health and CMV-seronegative. Input material: PBMCs. DNA for the CDR3: TGTGCCAGCTCACCACCGTTAGGACAGGGGGCGAGTTACGAGCAGTACTTC. Protein: CASSPPLGQGASYEQYF.